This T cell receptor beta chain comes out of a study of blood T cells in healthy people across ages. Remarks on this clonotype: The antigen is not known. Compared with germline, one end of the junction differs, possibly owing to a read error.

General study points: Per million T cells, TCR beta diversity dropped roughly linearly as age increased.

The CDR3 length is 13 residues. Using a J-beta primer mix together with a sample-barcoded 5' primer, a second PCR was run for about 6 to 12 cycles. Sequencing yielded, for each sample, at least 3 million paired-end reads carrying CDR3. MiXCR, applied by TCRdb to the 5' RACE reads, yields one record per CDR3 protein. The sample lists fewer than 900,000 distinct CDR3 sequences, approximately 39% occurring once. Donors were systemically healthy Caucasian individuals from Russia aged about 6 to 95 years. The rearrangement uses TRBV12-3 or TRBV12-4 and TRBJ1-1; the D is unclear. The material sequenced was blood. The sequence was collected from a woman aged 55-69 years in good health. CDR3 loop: CASSPTGNPEAFF. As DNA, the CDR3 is TGTGCCAGCAGTCCCACCGGGAACCCTGAAGCTTTCTTT.